This T cell receptor (beta chain) was identified during a study of blood T cell repertoires in COVID-19. At the level of the study: Sample material is recorded as cDNA or gDNA derived from T cells, B-cell-depleted T cells, or PBMCs.

Each participant's cohort was designated according to participant-reported clinical history. The germline V gene has CDR1 SGHTA and CDR2 FQGTGA. V was trimmed by 0 bases and J by 10 bases, leaving 13 bases between them. The CDR3 consists of 14 residues. Here immunoSEQ multiplex PCR was the method, and the copy in TCRdb shows in-frame clones only, minus some. This table has 360,000 or so clones, 89% appearing once. The receptor was derived from a woman aged 25 to 39 who had recovered from COVID-19. The chain joins TRBV7-3 to TRBJ2-1; D is undetermined. What was sequenced was PBMCs or T cells enriched from blood (not recorded which). In DNA form, the CDR3 reads TGTGCCAGCAGCTTAACGGCCGCCTTGGCAGAGCAGTTCTTC. It yields the protein CASSLTAALAEQFF. The full variable domain, rest sourced from reference TRBV7-3 and TRBJ2-1, is GAGVSQTPSNKVTEKGKYVELRCDPISGHTALYWYRQSLGQGPEFLIYFQGTGAADDSGLPNDRFFAVRPEGSVSTLKIQRTERGDSAVYLCASSLTAALAEQFFGPGTRLTVL.